This entry lists 27 T cell receptor beta chains sequenced from one sample in a study of T cells in Graves' hyperthyroidism and ophthalmopathy. It was RNA transcripts that yielded the amplified TCR beta CDR3 regions. HTBI primers were the set used in a first-round RT-PCR of the TCR CDR3. MiXCR was run by TCRdb on the multiplex PCR reads, yielding one entry per CDR3 protein. The sample has approximately 300,000 distinct CDR3 sequences, about 19% seen once. The specimen sequenced was blood. These receptors all stem from a man in his forties or fifties with Graves' ophthalmopathy.

This clonotype has only a few counts. Its ends do not fully match the called genes, so a read error is possible. The chain is built from TRBV7-7 and TRBJ1-5; tentative D call: TRBD1 (5 bases). This CDR3 has 16 residues. Per the germline V gene, CDR1 is SSHAT and CDR2 is FNYEAQ (reference sequence). The CDR3 here is CASSLAEGWSGQPQHF. Written as DNA, the CDR3 is TGTGCTAGCAGCTTAGCGGAGGGGTGGTCAGGGCAGCCCCAGCATTTT.

This clonotype was seen at least ten times. This chain connects TRBV12-3 or TRBV12-4 to TRBJ2-1, with 7 bases aligning to TRBD1. After removal of 2 bases from V and 3 bases from J, the junction contained 7 bases not matched to a gene. The CDR3 contains 16 residues. The CDR3: CASSLRQGRGYNEQFF. As DNA, the CDR3 is TGTGCCAGCAGTTTAAGACAGGGCAGGGGCTACAATGAGCAGTTCTTC.

A few counts support this clonotype. V usage is TRBV6-1 and J usage is TRBJ2-1; no definite D call. Per the germline V gene, CDR1 is MNHNS and CDR2 is SASEGT. The V gene lost 4 bases and the J gene lost 8 bases, with 6 bases spanning the gap. The CDR3 has 11 amino acids. In DNA, the CDR3 is TGTGCCAGCAGTGGGCTCGATGAGCAGTTCTTC. Protein sequence: CASSGLDEQFF.

The rearrangement uses TRBV13 and TRBJ1-3; D might be TRBD1 (5 bases). This CDR3 has 15 residues. The V and J ends lost 5 bases and 1 base respectively, with 12 bases between them. Germline CDR1 is PRHDT and CDR2 is FYEKMQ (reference sequence). CDR3 nucleotide sequence: TGTGCCAGCAGCACGGCGGGACGGTCTGGAAACACCATATATTTT. Translated, it gives CASSTAGRSGNTIYF.

This clonotype was seen a few times. J is TRBJ2-2 and V is TRBV29-1; TRBD1 matches at 11 bases. The ends lost 4 bases at V and 8 bases at J; junction bases unmatched: 9. Germline V gene data show CDR1 as SQVTM and CDR2 as ANQGSEA. The CDR3 loop spans 15 amino acids. The CDR3 nucleotides read TGCAGCGTTGGTAAAGGACAGGGGGCGACAGGGGAGCTGTTTTTT. Residues: CSVGKGQGATGELFF.

This clonotype was counted only a few times. The genes are TRBV20-1 and TRBJ2-3; 12 bases fit TRBD2. The CDR3 sequence is 16 residues long. Germline CDR1 is DFQATT and CDR2 is SNEGSKA (reference sequence). The V gene end was trimmed by 0 bases and the J gene end by 6 bases; junction bases not matched to a gene: 7. The CDR3 loop reads CSARDQTSGSKDTQYF. CDR3 in DNA: TGCAGTGCTAGAGATCAGACTAGCGGGAGTAAGGATACGCAGTATTTT.

At least ten counts were recorded for this clonotype. The rearrangement uses TRBV2 and TRBJ2-1; 9 nucleotides line up with TRBD2. V lost 4 bases and J lost 6; bases outside the gene matches: 7. Germline assignment: CDR1 SNHLY and CDR2 FYNNEI. The CDR3 covers 15 residues. The CDR3, as DNA: TGTGCCAGCAGTGGCGGCGGGAGGGGTAGCAATGAGCAGTTCTTC. Translated: CASSGGGRGSNEQFF.

The gene calls are TRBV10-2 and TRBJ2-7, with D uncertain. The CDR3 contains 15 residues. V was trimmed by 5 bases and J by 0 bases, leaving 14 bases between them. The germline gives CDR1 WSHSY, CDR2 SAAADI. CDR3 nucleotide sequence: TGCGCCAGCAGTCCTTTGAGCGAGTTCTCCTACGAGCAGTACTTC. Protein sequence: CASSPLSEFSYEQYF.

This clonotype was detected many times. The chain couples TRBV20-1 to TRBJ2-7; 8 bases map to TRBD2. The germline V gene has CDR1 DFQATT and CDR2 SNEGSKA (reference sequence). The CDR3 is 14 amino acids. The V and J ends lost 6 bases and 6 bases, in that order; junction bases with no gene match: 13. Here the CDR3 DNA reads TGCAGTGCGACGGGTCCGGGACTAGGAGGCGAGCAGTACTTC. It encodes CSATGPGLGGEQYF.

This clonotype was recorded many times. The V and J genes are TRBV28 and TRBJ2-1; possible D gene TRBD2, 6 bases. CDR1 and CDR2 (germline): MDHEN, SYDVKM. This CDR3 is built from 15 residues. Trimming pared 3 bases from V and 8 bases from J, leaving 17 bases between. CDR3 region: CASSFWRERVHEQFF. The CDR3 DNA reads TGTGCCAGCAGTTTTTGGAGGGAGAGGGTCCATGAGCAGTTCTTC.

In this sample, this clonotype turned up a few times. V gene TRBV28 combines with J gene TRBJ2-7; the match to TRBD1 covers 8 bases. CDR3 size: 14 residues. After removal of 5 bases from V and 4 bases from J, the junction contained 7 bases not matched to a gene. Germline V gene sequence: CDR1 MDHEN, CDR2 SYDVKM. In DNA form, the CDR3 reads TGTGCCAGCAGTGGGACAGGTAAAGGGTACGAGCAGTACTTC. Its translation is CASSGTGKGYEQYF. The full variable domain, its missing parts supplied by reference TRBV28 and TRBJ2-7, is DVKVTQSSRYLVKRTGEKVFLECVQDMDHENMFWYRQDPGLGLRLIYFSYDVKMKEKGDIPEGYSVSREKKERFSLILESASTNQTSMYLCASSGTGKGYEQYFGPGTRLTVT.

V usage is TRBV20-1 and J usage is TRBJ2-1, with 9 positions matching TRBD2. This CDR3 contains 16 residues. J was trimmed by 4 bases and V by 2 bases; bases with no gene match: 9. Germline CDR1 and CDR2: DFQATT and SNEGSKA (reference sequence). CDR3 loop: CSARSRLTSGYNEQFF. CDR3 in DNA: TGCAGTGCTAGATCCCGTCTGACTAGCGGTTACAATGAGCAGTTCTTC.

This clonotype was picked up many times. The chain combines TRBV2 with TRBJ2-2, with 15 bases identical to TRBD2. With 6 bases clipped from V and 2 bases from J, the junction kept 13 bases outside the gene matches. The CDR3 has 20 residues. The germline V gene has CDR1 SNHLY and CDR2 FYNNEI. The CDR3: CASRPTGTSGRKGNTGELFF. Here the CDR3 DNA reads TGTGCCAGCAGACCCACCGGGACTAGCGGGAGGAAGGGCAACACCGGGGAGCTGTTTTTT.

This clonotype appeared a few times. This sequence joins TRBV29-1 and TRBJ1-1; TRBD1 matches 10 bases. The length of the CDR3 is 13 residues. Germline values: CDR1 SQVTM, CDR2 ANQGSEA. V lost 6 bases, J lost 4 bases, and 5 bases stayed unmatched. In DNA form, the CDR3 reads TGCAGCGTCGGGACAGGGGCTGGCACTGAAGCTTTCTTT. Its protein product is CSVGTGAGTEAFF. The full variable domain, completed using reference TRBV29-1 and TRBJ1-1, is SAVISQKPSRDICQRGTSLTIQCQVDSQVTMMFWYRQQPGQSLTLIATANQGSEATYESGFVIDKFPISRPNLTFSTLTVSNMSPEDSSIYLCSVGTGAGTEAFFGQGTRLTVV.

In its sample, this clonotype was seen many times. CDR3 protein: CASSPIYYEQYF. The CDR3 DNA is TGTGCCAGCAGCCCGATCTACTACGAGCAGTACTTC. V and J are TRBV6-2 or TRBV6-3 and TRBJ2-7; D unresolved. The V end was cut by 6 bases, the J end by 3 bases, with 9 bases between. The CDR3 is made up of 12 amino acids. The germline V gene has CDR1 MNHEY and CDR2 SVGEGT.

This clonotype was detected only a few times. The chain recombines TRBV14 with TRBJ2-1; TRBD1 matches 9 bases. Trimming took 3 bases from V and 8 from J; bases not matched to a gene: 5. The CDR3 has 14 residues. CDR1 is SGHDN, CDR2 FVKESK, per germline. The CDR3 sequence: CASSQTGGTDEQFF. CDR3 coding DNA: TGTGCCAGCAGCCAGACAGGGGGGACGGATGAGCAGTTCTTC.

This clonotype has just a few counts. Being one base from a much bigger clone, this may be a read error. The chain has TRBV12-3 or TRBV12-4 and TRBJ2-7; 12 nucleotides align to TRBD1. This CDR3 has 14 residues. The CDR3 here is CASSGDRGPYEQCF. The CDR3 coding sequence is TGTGCCAGCAGTGGGGACAGGGGGCCGTACGAGCAGTGCTTC.

This clonotype appeared a few times. The chain uses TRBV6-1 and TRBJ1-1; D is uncertain. The V end was cut by 4 bases, the J end by 3 bases, with 9 bases between. CDR1 and CDR2 (germline): MNHNS, SASEGT. The CDR3 runs 13 residues. CDR3 nucleotides: TGTGCCAGCAGTGTAAAGAAAGACACTGAAGCTTTCTTT. Its protein is CASSVKKDTEAFF.

This clonotype was recorded a few times. V and J are TRBV5-4 and TRBJ2-7; D gene uncertain. This CDR3 comprises 11 residues. V was cut by 2 bases and J by 5 bases, with 5 bases left in between. Per the germline V gene, CDR1 is SGHNT and CDR2 is YYREEE (reference sequence). As DNA, the CDR3 is TGTGCCAGCAGCTTTAGGAACGAGCAGTACTTC. This gives the protein CASSFRNEQYF. Combining the CDR3 with reference TRBV5-4 and TRBJ2-7 gives the whole variable domain ETGVTQSPTHLIKTRGQQVTLRCSSQSGHNTVSWYQQALGQGPQFIFQYYREEENGRGNFPPRFSGLQFPNYSSELNVNALELDDSALYLCASSFRNEQYFGPGTRLTVT.

This clonotype was observed many times. The chain employs TRBV11-2 and TRBJ2-3; 8 nucleotides match TRBD2. There are 14 residues in the CDR3. V was clipped by 6 bases and J by 2 bases; unmatched bases: 4. Germline V gene data show CDR1 as SGHAT and CDR2 as FQNNGV. The CDR3 loop is CASRHSGITDTQYF. CDR3 in DNA: TGTGCCAGCAGACATAGCGGGATCACAGATACGCAGTATTTT.

This clonotype was seen at least ten times. In DNA form, the CDR3 reads TGCAGTGCTAGCCGGCAGGGGGGATCCTACGAGCAGTACTTC. It codes for CSASRQGGSYEQYF. The V and J genes are TRBV20-1 and TRBJ2-7; tentatively, D is TRBD1 (7 bases). Germline-derived CDR1 and CDR2 are DFQATT and SNEGSKA (reference sequence). The CDR3 sequence is 14 residues long. The germline V and J ends were trimmed by 3 bases and 1 base, with 13 bases remaining between them.

This clonotype turned up a few times. The genes are TRBV27 and TRBJ2-3; 10 bases match TRBD2. Unmatched junction bases numbered 3, after V lost 6 bases and J lost 6 bases. Germline CDR1 MNHEY, CDR2 SMNVEV (reference sequence). CDR3 length: 13 amino acids. CDR3 bases: TGTGCCAGCAGGCCGGGACTAGCGGATACGCAGTATTTT. Amino acids: CASRPGLADTQYF.

This clonotype was seen ten or more times. The chain recombines TRBV11-2 with TRBJ2-7; D is undetermined. The CDR3 covers 14 residues. V was clipped by 5 bases and J by 3 bases, with 14 bases between them. Germline CDR1 reads SGHAT; CDR2 reads FQNNGV. The CDR3 DNA follows: TGTGCCAGCAGCCCAAGGGCAGAACGCTACGAGCAGTACTTC. Amino acids: CASSPRAERYEQYF.

The rearrangement links TRBV19 to TRBJ2-1; 9 bases align to TRBD2. Germline V gives CDR1 LNHDA, CDR2 SQIVND (reference sequence). The CDR3 runs to 15 residues. The junction had 8 bases not matched to a gene; V was cut back by 6 bases and J by 5 bases. The CDR3 region is CASRTLAGLHNEQFF. The CDR3 DNA follows: TGTGCCAGTAGGACCCTAGCGGGACTCCACAATGAGCAGTTCTTC.

This chain connects TRBV15 to TRBJ1-1; D not certain. This CDR3 contains 12 residues. V gave up 1 base and J gave up 6 bases, with 6 bases separating them. Germline CDR1 is LNHNV and CDR2 is YYDKDF (reference sequence). Here the CDR3 reads CATSRAGAEAFF. The CDR3 region has the DNA TGTGCCACCAGCAGAGCGGGCGCTGAAGCTTTCTTT.

V usage is TRBV19 and J usage is TRBJ2-2, with D tentatively TRBD2 (6 bases). The V and J ends lost 3 bases and 6 bases respectively, with 11 bases between them. Germline CDR1 and CDR2: LNHDA and SQIVND (reference sequence). The CDR3 runs 14 residues. CDR3 nucleotides: TGTGCCAGTAGTATGGGGGGAACCGCCGGGGAGCTGTTTTTT. Translated: CASSMGGTAGELFF.

In its sample, this clonotype was seen a few times. The J gene is TRBJ2-7, the V gene TRBV12-3 or TRBV12-4, with 8 bases lining up with TRBD2. V lost 5 bases, J lost 7 bases, and 7 bases stayed unmatched. This CDR3 has 13 amino acids. CDR3 protein: CASSASGGEEQYF. CDR3 sequence (DNA): TGTGCCAGCAGTGCCTCCGGGGGGGAGGAGCAGTACTTC.